These 21 T cell receptor beta chains share one sample of origin, sequenced in a study of blood T cell repertoires in COVID-19. TCRdb keeps only in-frame clones here, not all; method: immunoSEQ multiplex PCR. The sample has approximately 200,000 clones; 75% to 90% are singletons. Source material: peripheral blood. These receptors all stem from a man aged 65 to 85 with active or convalescent COVID-19.

The chain joins TRBV28 to TRBJ1-1, with D possibly matching TRBD1 (6 bases). This CDR3 has 11 residues. The germline gives CDR1 MDHEN, CDR2 SYDVKM. The germline V and J ends were trimmed by 3 bases and 10 bases, with 9 bases remaining between them. CDR3 sequence (DNA): TGTGCCAGCAGTTTGGGGGCGGTAGCTTTCTTT. It specifies CASSLGAVAFF.

The chain has TRBV19 and TRBJ1-6, with D unresolved. The germline V and J ends were trimmed by 6 bases and 0 bases, with 3 bases remaining between them. CDR1 and CDR2 (germline): LNHDA, SQIVND (reference sequence). The CDR3 consists of 13 residues. DNA for the CDR3: TGTGCCAGTAGGAGCTCCTATAATTCACCCCTCCACTTT. Amino acid sequence: CASRSSYNSPLHF.

The rearrangement uses TRBV28 and TRBJ2-3; D may be TRBD1 (6 bases). CDR3 size: 14 residues. Trimming stripped 5 bases from V and 1 base from J, with 10 bases between. The germline V gene has CDR1 MDHEN and CDR2 SYDVKM. CDR3 DNA: TGTGCCAGCAGTATCCCAGGGGGCACAGATACGCAGTATTTT. It encodes CASSIPGGTDTQYF.

The J gene is TRBJ1-3, the V gene TRBV28; weak D call: TRBD1 (5 bases). Trimming left V 2 bases short and J 0 bases short, with 11 bases between. Germline assignment: CDR1 MDHEN and CDR2 SYDVKM. The CDR3 has 16 residues. The CDR3 nucleotides read TGTGCCAGCAGTTTAGGGGGGTTATCCTCTGGAAACACCATATATTTT. As protein: CASSLGGLSSGNTIYF.

V is TRBV5-4 and J is TRBJ2-2, with 7 bases identical to TRBD1. The CDR3 spans 16 residues. After removal of 4 bases from V and 2 bases from J, the junction contained 8 bases not matched to a gene. Germline lookup yields CDR1 SGHNT and CDR2 YYREEE (reference sequence). As DNA, the CDR3 is TGTGCCAGCAGCCTAGGGGGCACCCTAAACACCGGGGAGCTGTTTTTT. It encodes CASSLGGTLNTGELFF.

The J gene is TRBJ2-5, the V gene TRBV6-6; 9 nucleotides match TRBD1. V shed 5 bases, J shed 4 bases, and the junction held 8 bases outside the gene matches. This CDR3 spans 15 amino acids. The germline gives CDR1 MNHNY, CDR2 SVGAGI (reference sequence). The CDR3: CASSTATGGLETQYF. CDR3 DNA: TGTGCCAGCAGTACCGCCACAGGGGGCTTAGAGACCCAGTACTTC.

The table lists this clone with a few counts. This chain uses TRBV4-1 with TRBJ1-2, with D hard to call. Trimming cost V 0 bases and J 0 bases, with 8 bases left between them. This CDR3 is built from 15 residues. Germline V gene data show CDR1 as MGHRA and CDR2 as YSYEKL. CDR3 loop: CASSQDLAANYGYTF. For the CDR3, the DNA is TGCGCCAGCAGCCAAGATCTGGCAGCTAACTATGGCTACACCTTC.

The gene calls are TRBV30 and TRBJ2-5; the match to TRBD2 covers 10 bases. This CDR3 comprises 15 residues. The germline V gene encodes CDR1 GTSNPN and CDR2 SVGIG (reference sequence). Losses at the gene ends were 3 bases for V and 5 bases for J; bases not matched to a gene: 9. CDR3 residues: CAWSASGGAWETQYF. CDR3 coding DNA: TGTGCCTGGAGCGCCAGCGGGGGGGCCTGGGAGACCCAGTACTTC.

CDR3 coding DNA: TGTGCCAGCAGCATGGGACTAGCGGGGGGGCCCAACGAGCAGTACTTC. It encodes CASSMGLAGGPNEQYF. The chain links TRBV5-4 to TRBJ2-7; TRBD2 matches at 16 bases. J lost 5 bases, V lost 4 bases, and 6 bases had no gene match. Germline V CDR1 and CDR2: SGHNT, YYREEE (reference sequence). There are 16 residues in the CDR3.

V usage is TRBV19 and J usage is TRBJ2-3; perhaps TRBD2 as D (5 bases). Trimming cost V 3 bases and J 0 bases, with 7 bases left between them. The CDR3 runs to 14 residues. The V gene's germline CDR1 is LNHDA and CDR2 SQIVND (reference sequence). This CDR3 is CASSMRGSTDTQYF. DNA for the CDR3: TGTGCCAGTAGTATGCGCGGGAGCACAGATACGCAGTATTTT.

This clone showed up just once. The chain joins TRBV12-3 or TRBV12-4 to TRBJ1-5; tentatively, D is TRBD1 (6 bases). This CDR3 spans 13 amino acids. V was trimmed by 4 bases and J by 6 bases, leaving 10 bases between them. The CDR3, as DNA: TGTGCCAGCAGTTGGAGGACAGTTCAGCCCCAGCATTTT. This encodes CASSWRTVQPQHF.

The chain uses TRBV29-1 and TRBJ1-2; 12 bases map to TRBD1. Per the germline V gene, CDR1 is SQVTM and CDR2 is ANQGSEA. The CDR3 has 16 residues. With V trimmed by 3 bases and J by 8 bases, 13 bases remained unmatched. CDR3 sequence: CSVDPGTGGQRAGYTF. For the CDR3, the DNA is TGCAGCGTTGATCCCGGGACAGGGGGCCAGAGGGCCGGCTACACCTTC.

The rearrangement uses TRBV2 and TRBJ2-3; 8 bases are shared with TRBD2. J lost 6 bases, V lost 5 bases, and 10 bases had no gene match. Germline V gene data show CDR1 as SNHLY and CDR2 as FYNNEI. This CDR3 has 15 amino acids. Here the CDR3 DNA reads TGTGCCAGCAGTCCGGACAGCCGGGGGGGGGATACGCAGTATTTT. Protein sequence: CASSPDSRGGDTQYF.

The rearrangement joins TRBV5-6 to TRBJ2-1; 8 bases match TRBD1. Per germline, CDR1 SGHDT and CDR2 YYEEEE. This CDR3 is 13 amino acids long. The V gene end was trimmed by 5 bases and the J gene end by 12 bases; junction bases not matched to a gene: 10. The CDR3 loop reads CASRRHGTGGQFF. The DNA for the CDR3 is TGTGCCAGCAGGCGCCACGGGACAGGCGGGCAGTTCTTC.

V is TRBV2 and J is TRBJ2-3; possibly TRBD1 for D (5 bases). V was cut by 3 bases and J by 1 base, with 8 bases left in between. The germline V gene encodes CDR1 SNHLY and CDR2 FYNNEI. The CDR3 consists of 14 residues. CDR3 coding DNA: TGTGCCAGCAGTGAGGGCAGGGGCACAGATACGCAGTATTTT. Protein: CASSEGRGTDTQYF.

The rearrangement links TRBV20-1 to TRBJ2-3, with 8 bases aligning to TRBD2. V shed 3 bases, J shed 5 bases, and the junction held 19 bases outside the gene matches. Germline V gene data show CDR1 as DFQATT and CDR2 as SNEGSKA (reference sequence). The CDR3 covers 18 residues. The CDR3 region is CSASTRLATLTEGDTQYF. CDR3 coding DNA: TGCAGTGCTAGTACGCGACTAGCGACCCTCACCGAGGGAGATACGCAGTATTTT.

This clone occurred once. The rearrangement joins TRBV7-9 to TRBJ1-2, with TRBD1 as a possible D gene (5 bases). Germline CDR1 reads SEHNR; CDR2 reads FQNEAQ (reference sequence). CDR3 length: 14 residues. Trimming cost V 1 base and J 5 bases, with 11 bases left between them. The CDR3 region has the DNA TGTGCCAGCAGCTTAGTGGAACGGACATATGGCTACACCTTC. Translating gives CASSLVERTYGYTF.

The chain has TRBV6-5 and TRBJ1-5; D unclear. The CDR3 consists of 13 residues. CDR1 is MNHEY, CDR2 SVGAGI, per germline. The germline V and J ends were trimmed by 10 bases and 0 bases, with 10 bases remaining between them. CDR3 protein: CATRDYSNQPQHF. CDR3 nucleotide sequence: TGTGCCACTCGGGATTATAGCAATCAGCCCCAGCATTTT.

The chain links TRBV7-8 to TRBJ1-5; tentative D call: TRBD1 (6 bases). V was trimmed by 5 bases and J by 4 bases, leaving 21 bases between them. The CDR3 is 17 residues long. Looked up from germline, CDR1 is SGHVS and CDR2 is FQNEAQ. DNA for the CDR3: TGTGCCAGCAGCCCCCGCCGAACCGGGACAAGAAATCAGCCCCAGCATTTT. This translates into CASSPRRTGTRNQPQHF.

This chain connects TRBV28 to TRBJ1-2; no definite D call. V shed 10 bases and J shed 4 bases, with 7 bases lying between them. The CDR3 totals 10 residues. The germline CDR1 and CDR2 sequences are MDHEN and SYDVKM. This CDR3 reads CATQSYGYTF. In DNA form, the CDR3 reads TGTGCCACACAGAGCTATGGCTACACCTTC.

This clone showed up just once. CDR3 sequence reads: CASSDRTGWGSPLHF. The DNA of the CDR3 is TGTGCCAGCAGTGATAGAACAGGGTGGGGATCACCCCTCCACTTT. The rearrangement links TRBV25-1 to TRBJ1-6; TRBD1 is a possible D gene (6 bases). V lost 3 bases to trimming and J lost 10 bases, with 16 bases between them. CDR3 length equals 15 residues. From germline, CDR1 is MGHDK and CDR2 SYGVNS.